A selection of T cell receptor beta chains follows, all from one sample in a study of blood T cell repertoires in COVID-19. Sequenced by immunoSEQ multiplex PCR; TCRdb stores in-frame clones only, minus some. The sample holds approximately 250,000 clones, about 80% seen once. Sequenced input: PBMCs or T cells enriched from blood (not recorded which). Source of these receptors: a middle-aged man who had recovered from COVID-19. Both conserved end residues are part of each CDR3. Fields, in order: D gene, clone size, J gene, V gene, CDR3 protein, CDR3 DNA. D genes are given only for firm matches. Clone sizes are given selectively: once, few, many, or a class where the clone is expanded.

d_call: TRBD1; clone_size: .; j_call: TRBJ1-4; v_call: TRBV7-2; cdr3_aa: CASSWGQGRLFF; cdr3_nt: TGTGCCAGCAGCTGGGGACAGGGAAGACTGTTTTTT
d_call: TRBD1; clone_size: .; j_call: TRBJ2-6; v_call: TRBV19; cdr3_aa: CASSRQGAGGANVLTF; cdr3_nt: TGTGCCAGTAGTAGACAGGGGGCAGGTGGGGCCAACGTCCTGACTTTC
d_call: TRBD1; clone_size: .; j_call: TRBJ2-7; v_call: TRBV9; cdr3_aa: CASSASTHRGSAYEQYF; cdr3_nt: TGTGCCAGCAGCGCCTCCACCCACAGGGGCTCCGCCTACGAGCAGTACTTC
d_call: TRBD1; clone_size: few; j_call: TRBJ2-1; v_call: TRBV11-3; cdr3_aa: CASSPWDRGNEQFF; cdr3_nt: TGTGCCAGCAGCCCCTGGGACAGGGGGAATGAGCAGTTCTTC
d_call: TRBD1; clone_size: .; j_call: TRBJ2-1; v_call: TRBV19; cdr3_aa: CASSNTGQKPPRGQFF; cdr3_nt: TGTGCCAGTAGTAATACGGGACAGAAACCTCCCCGGGGGCAGTTCTTC
d_call: TRBD2; clone_size: .; j_call: TRBJ2-5; v_call: TRBV5-1; cdr3_aa: CASSFVAGGDETQYF; cdr3_nt: TGCGCCAGCAGCTTCGTAGCGGGGGGTGACGAGACCCAGTACTTC
d_call: .; clone_size: .; j_call: TRBJ1-2; v_call: TRBV6-5; cdr3_aa: CASSQDSHYGYTF; cdr3_nt: TGTGCCAGCAGTCAGGACAGTCATTATGGCTACACCTTC
d_call: TRBD1; clone_size: .; j_call: TRBJ2-2; v_call: TRBV5-4; cdr3_aa: CASSNRGNTGELFF; cdr3_nt: TGTGCCAGCAGTAACAGGGGAAACACCGGGGAGCTGTTTTTT
d_call: TRBD1; clone_size: few; j_call: TRBJ1-1; v_call: TRBV3-1/TRBV3-2; cdr3_aa: CASRGTGAPGAFF; cdr3_nt: TGTGCCAGCAGGGGGACAGGGGCTCCTGGTGCTTTCTTT
d_call: .; clone_size: few; j_call: TRBJ1-1; v_call: TRBV9; cdr3_aa: CASSVASQGGNTEAFF; cdr3_nt: TGTGCCAGCAGCGTAGCGTCGCAGGGTGGAAACACTGAAGCTTTCTTT
d_call: .; clone_size: .; j_call: TRBJ2-1; v_call: TRBV18; cdr3_aa: CASSPRDGYNEQFF; cdr3_nt: TGTGCCAGCTCACCGCGGGACGGATACAATGAGCAGTTCTTC
d_call: .; clone_size: .; j_call: TRBJ2-1; v_call: TRBV9; cdr3_aa: CASSPGVSSYNEQFF; cdr3_nt: TGTGCCAGCAGCCCGGGGGTGAGCTCCTACAATGAGCAGTTCTTC
d_call: .; clone_size: few; j_call: TRBJ1-3; v_call: TRBV9; cdr3_aa: CASSVGPQRNTIYF; cdr3_nt: TGTGCCAGCAGCGTAGGTCCACAGAGAAACACCATATATTTT
d_call: TRBD2; clone_size: .; j_call: TRBJ2-2; v_call: TRBV19; cdr3_aa: CASSIGGGELAGELFF; cdr3_nt: TGTGCCAGTAGTATAGGCGGGGGGGAGTTGGCCGGGGAGCTGTTTTTT
d_call: .; clone_size: .; j_call: TRBJ1-3; v_call: TRBV11-2; cdr3_aa: CASSGAGNTIYF; cdr3_nt: TGTGCCAGTTCAGGGGCTGGAAACACCATATATTTT
d_call: .; clone_size: .; j_call: TRBJ1-2; v_call: TRBV5-8; cdr3_aa: CASRRQSNYGYTF; cdr3_nt: TGTGCCAGCCGTAGACAGTCTAACTATGGCTACACCTTC
d_call: TRBD1; clone_size: .; j_call: TRBJ1-6; v_call: TRBV2; cdr3_aa: CASSVTGADSPLHF; cdr3_nt: TGTGCCAGCAGTGTGACAGGGGCGGATTCACCCCTCCACTTT
d_call: .; clone_size: .; j_call: TRBJ2-2; v_call: TRBV19; cdr3_aa: CASSIDRRTVNTGELFF; cdr3_nt: TGTGCCAGTAGTATAGATCGTAGGACAGTCAACACCGGGGAGCTGTTTTTT
d_call: .; clone_size: few; j_call: TRBJ1-1; v_call: TRBV29-1; cdr3_aa: CSVEKGHDTEAFF; cdr3_nt: TGCAGCGTTGAGAAGGGGCATGACACTGAAGCTTTCTTT
d_call: .; clone_size: .; j_call: TRBJ2-1; v_call: TRBV6-5; cdr3_aa: CASSPDPGSRDEQFF; cdr3_nt: TGTGCCAGCAGCCCGGACCCGGGGTCGCGGGATGAGCAGTTCTTC
d_call: TRBD1; clone_size: .; j_call: TRBJ1-5; v_call: TRBV30; cdr3_aa: CAWSLGQGRQPQHF; cdr3_nt: TGTGCCTGGAGTTTAGGACAGGGGCGGCAGCCCCAGCATTTT
d_call: .; clone_size: once; j_call: TRBJ2-7; v_call: TRBV13; cdr3_aa: CASSPRTVSYEQYF; cdr3_nt: TGTGCCAGCAGCCCTAGGACAGTCTCCTACGAGCAGTACTTC
d_call: .; clone_size: once; j_call: TRBJ1-1; v_call: TRBV6-5; cdr3_aa: CASSQTILYTEAFF; cdr3_nt: TGTGCCAGCAGTCAGACAATCCTTTACACTGAAGCTTTCTTT